What follows describes a single T cell receptor (beta chain). Its antigen is not known. This record belongs to a study of T cell responses to AZD1222 COVID-19 vaccine. Study details: Researchers grouped second doses given at about 4 or about 12 weeks into one pool.

Libraries were prepared by immunoSEQ multiplex PCR; TCRdb keeps only in-frame clonotypes and omits some of them. This table has nearly 110,000 clones, about 89% appearing once. Study conclusions and caveats: Regions 160-218 and 743-854 dominated among vaccine-associated CD4 TCRs spanning spike. Donors in the cohort were predominantly white British and more often female, and clonal diversity was possibly underestimated. Samples come after the peak T cell response, not at day 14.

Germline CDR1 is SNHLY and CDR2 is FYNNEI. Between the trimmed V and J ends, which lost 4 bases and 7 bases, there was a span of 19 bases. The CDR3 extends over 15 amino acids. The sequenced sample was peripheral blood, obtained on day 0 of AZD1222 vaccination. This sequence was found in an adult in good health. The J gene is TRBJ1-1, the V gene TRBV2; D remains unclear. The CDR3 sequence is CASSAQLNRANEAFF. DNA of the CDR3: TGTGCCAGCAGTGCACAGCTAAACCGAGCCAATGAAGCTTTCTTT.